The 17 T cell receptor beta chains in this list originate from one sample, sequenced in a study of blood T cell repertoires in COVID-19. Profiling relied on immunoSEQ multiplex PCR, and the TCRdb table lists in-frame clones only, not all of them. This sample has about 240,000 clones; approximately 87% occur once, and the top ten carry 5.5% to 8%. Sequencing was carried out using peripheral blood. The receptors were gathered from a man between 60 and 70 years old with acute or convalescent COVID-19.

The CDR3 DNA follows: TGTGCCACCAGTGATCCCCGGGAGAATGAGCAGTTCTTC. Residues: CATSDPRENEQFF. The chain is built from TRBV24-1 and TRBJ2-1; D perhaps matches TRBD2 (6 bases). V lost 3 bases to trimming and J lost 7 bases, with 9 bases between them. CDR3 length equals 13 residues. Germline V gives CDR1 KGHDR, CDR2 SFDVKD.

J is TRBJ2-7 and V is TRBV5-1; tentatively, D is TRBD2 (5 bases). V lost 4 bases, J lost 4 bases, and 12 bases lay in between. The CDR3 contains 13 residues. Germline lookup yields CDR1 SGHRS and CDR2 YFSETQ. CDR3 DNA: TGCGCCAGCAGCCCGGAGGCCTCGTACGAGCAGTACTTC. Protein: CASSPEASYEQYF.

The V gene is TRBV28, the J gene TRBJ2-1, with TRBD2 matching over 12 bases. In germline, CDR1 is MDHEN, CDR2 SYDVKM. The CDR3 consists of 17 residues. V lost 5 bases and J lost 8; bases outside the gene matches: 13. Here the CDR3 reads CASSPSRTSGNRDEQFF. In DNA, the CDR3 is TGTGCCAGCAGTCCCTCCCGGACTAGCGGGAACCGAGATGAGCAGTTCTTC.

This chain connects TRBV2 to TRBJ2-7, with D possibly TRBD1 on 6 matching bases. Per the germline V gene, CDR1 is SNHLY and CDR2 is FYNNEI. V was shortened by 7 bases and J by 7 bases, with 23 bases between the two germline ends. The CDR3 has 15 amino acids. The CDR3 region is CASTVVGTLIKEQYF. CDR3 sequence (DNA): TGTGCCAGCACGGTCGTCGGGACACTAATAAAGGAGCAGTACTTC.

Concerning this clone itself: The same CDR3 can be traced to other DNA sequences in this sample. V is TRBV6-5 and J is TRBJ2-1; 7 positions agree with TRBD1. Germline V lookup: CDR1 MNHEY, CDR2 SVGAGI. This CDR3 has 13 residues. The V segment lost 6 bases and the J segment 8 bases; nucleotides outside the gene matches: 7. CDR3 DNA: TGTGCCAGCAGGAAACAGGGGACGGATGAGCAGTTCTTC. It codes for CASRKQGTDEQFF.

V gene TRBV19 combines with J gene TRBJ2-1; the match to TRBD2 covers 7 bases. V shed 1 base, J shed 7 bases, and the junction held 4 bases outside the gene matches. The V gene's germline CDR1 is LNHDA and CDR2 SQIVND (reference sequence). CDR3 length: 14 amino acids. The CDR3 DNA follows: TGTGCCAGTAGTATAGGGCTAGCGGTGAATGAGCAGTTCTTC. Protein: CASSIGLAVNEQFF.

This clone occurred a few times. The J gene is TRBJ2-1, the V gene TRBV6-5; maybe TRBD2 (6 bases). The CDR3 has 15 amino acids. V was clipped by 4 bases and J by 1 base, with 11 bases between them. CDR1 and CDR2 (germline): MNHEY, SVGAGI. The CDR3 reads CASSSLAPSYNEQFF. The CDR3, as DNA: TGTGCCAGCAGTTCGCTAGCGCCATCCTACAATGAGCAGTTCTTC.

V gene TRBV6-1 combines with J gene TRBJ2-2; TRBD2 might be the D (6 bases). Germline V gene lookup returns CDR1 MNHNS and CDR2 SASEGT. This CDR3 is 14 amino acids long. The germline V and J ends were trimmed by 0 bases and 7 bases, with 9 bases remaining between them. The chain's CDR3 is CASSEALAIGELFF. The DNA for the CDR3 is TGTGCCAGCAGTGAAGCCCTAGCGATCGGGGAGCTGTTTTTT.

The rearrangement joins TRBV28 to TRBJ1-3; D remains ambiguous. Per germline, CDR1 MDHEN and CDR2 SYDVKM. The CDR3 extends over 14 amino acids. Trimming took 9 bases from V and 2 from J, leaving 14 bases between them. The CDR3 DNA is TGTGCCAGTACAATCGGGGAGCCTGGAAACACCATATATTTT. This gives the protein CASTIGEPGNTIYF.

CDR3 protein: CASTTKLANQPQHF. The DNA of the CDR3 is TGTGCCAGTACGACAAAACTAGCAAATCAGCCCCAGCATTTT. The chain couples TRBV19 to TRBJ1-5; no clear D. Germline CDR1 is LNHDA and CDR2 is SQIVND (reference sequence). V was clipped by 7 bases and J by 4 bases, with 14 bases between them. There are 14 residues in the CDR3.

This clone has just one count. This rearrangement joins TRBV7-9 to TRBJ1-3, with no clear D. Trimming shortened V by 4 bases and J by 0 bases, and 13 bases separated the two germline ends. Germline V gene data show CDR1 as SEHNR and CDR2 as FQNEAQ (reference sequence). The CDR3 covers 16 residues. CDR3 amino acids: CASSSARGSSGNTIYF. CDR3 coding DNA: TGTGCCAGCAGCTCCGCAAGAGGGAGCTCTGGAAACACCATATATTTT.

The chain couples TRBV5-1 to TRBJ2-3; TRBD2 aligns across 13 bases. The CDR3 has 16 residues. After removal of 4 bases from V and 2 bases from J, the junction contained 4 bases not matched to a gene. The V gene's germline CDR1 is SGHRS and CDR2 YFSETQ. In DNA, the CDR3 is TGCGCCAGCAGCCGGACTAGCGGGAGCTTCACAGATACGCAGTATTTT. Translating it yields CASSRTSGSFTDTQYF.

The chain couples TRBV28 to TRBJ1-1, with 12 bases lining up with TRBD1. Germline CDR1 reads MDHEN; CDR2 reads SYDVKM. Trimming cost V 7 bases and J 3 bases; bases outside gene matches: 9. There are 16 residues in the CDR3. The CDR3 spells CASTKQGQGAHTEAFF. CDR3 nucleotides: TGTGCCAGCACCAAACAGGGACAGGGGGCGCACACTGAAGCTTTCTTT.

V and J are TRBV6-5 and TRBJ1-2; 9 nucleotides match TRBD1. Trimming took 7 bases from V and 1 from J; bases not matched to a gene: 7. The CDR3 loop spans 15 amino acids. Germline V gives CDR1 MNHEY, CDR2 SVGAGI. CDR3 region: CASKKTGGFNYGYTF. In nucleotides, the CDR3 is TGTGCCAGCAAGAAGACAGGGGGGTTTAACTATGGCTACACCTTC.

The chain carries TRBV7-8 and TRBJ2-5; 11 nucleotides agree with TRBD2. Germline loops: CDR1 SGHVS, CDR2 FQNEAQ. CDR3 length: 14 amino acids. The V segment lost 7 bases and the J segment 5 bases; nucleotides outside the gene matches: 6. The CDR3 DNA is TGTGCCAGCATGAGACTAGCGGGAACGGAGACCCAGTACTTC. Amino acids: CASMRLAGTETQYF.

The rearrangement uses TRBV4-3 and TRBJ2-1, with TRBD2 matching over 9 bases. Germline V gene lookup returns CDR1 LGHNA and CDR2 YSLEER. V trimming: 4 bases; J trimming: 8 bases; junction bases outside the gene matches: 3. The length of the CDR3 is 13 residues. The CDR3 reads CASSLAGDDEQFF. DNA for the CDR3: TGCGCCAGCAGCCTAGCGGGAGATGATGAGCAGTTCTTC.

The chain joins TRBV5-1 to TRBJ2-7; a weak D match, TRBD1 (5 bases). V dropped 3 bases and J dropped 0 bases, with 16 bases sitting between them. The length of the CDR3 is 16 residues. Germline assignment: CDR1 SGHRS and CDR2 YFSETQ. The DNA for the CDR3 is TGCGCCAGCAGCTCCGCAGGGCCGGGCTACTCCTACGAGCAGTACTTC. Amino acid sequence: CASSSAGPGYSYEQYF. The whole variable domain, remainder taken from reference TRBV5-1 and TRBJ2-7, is KAGVTQTPRYLIKTRGQQVTLSCSPISGHRSVSWYQQTPGQGLQFLFEYFSETQRNKGNFPGRFSGRQFSNSRSEMNVSTLELGDSALYLCASSSAGPGYSYEQYFGPGTRLTVT.